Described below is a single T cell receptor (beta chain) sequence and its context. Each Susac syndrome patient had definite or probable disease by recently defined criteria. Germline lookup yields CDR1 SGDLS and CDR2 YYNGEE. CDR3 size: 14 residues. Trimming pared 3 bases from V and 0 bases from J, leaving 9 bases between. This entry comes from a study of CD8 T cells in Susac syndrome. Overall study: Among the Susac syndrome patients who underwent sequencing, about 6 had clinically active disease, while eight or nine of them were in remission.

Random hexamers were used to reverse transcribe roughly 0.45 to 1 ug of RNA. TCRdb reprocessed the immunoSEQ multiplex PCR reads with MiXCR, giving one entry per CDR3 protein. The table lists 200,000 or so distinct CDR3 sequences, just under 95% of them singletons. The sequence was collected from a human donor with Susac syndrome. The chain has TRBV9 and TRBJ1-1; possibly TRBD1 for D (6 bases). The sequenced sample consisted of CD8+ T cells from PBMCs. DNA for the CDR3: TGTGCCAGCAGCGGGGACAACATGAACACTGAAGCTTTCTTT. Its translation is CASSGDNMNTEAFF.